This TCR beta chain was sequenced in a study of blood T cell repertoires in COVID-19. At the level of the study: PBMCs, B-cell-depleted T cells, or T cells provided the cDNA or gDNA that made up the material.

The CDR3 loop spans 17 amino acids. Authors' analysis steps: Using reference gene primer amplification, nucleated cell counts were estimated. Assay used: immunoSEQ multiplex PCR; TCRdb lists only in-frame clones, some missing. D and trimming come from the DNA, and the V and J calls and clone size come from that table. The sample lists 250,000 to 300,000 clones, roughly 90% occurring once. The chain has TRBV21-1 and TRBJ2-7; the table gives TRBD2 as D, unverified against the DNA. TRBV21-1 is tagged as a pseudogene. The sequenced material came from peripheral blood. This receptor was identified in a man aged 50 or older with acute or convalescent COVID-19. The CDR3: CASSKGPHFASLYEQYF. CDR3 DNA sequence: TGTGCCAGCAGCAAAGGCCCCCACTTCGCGTCCCTCTACGAGCAGTACTTC.